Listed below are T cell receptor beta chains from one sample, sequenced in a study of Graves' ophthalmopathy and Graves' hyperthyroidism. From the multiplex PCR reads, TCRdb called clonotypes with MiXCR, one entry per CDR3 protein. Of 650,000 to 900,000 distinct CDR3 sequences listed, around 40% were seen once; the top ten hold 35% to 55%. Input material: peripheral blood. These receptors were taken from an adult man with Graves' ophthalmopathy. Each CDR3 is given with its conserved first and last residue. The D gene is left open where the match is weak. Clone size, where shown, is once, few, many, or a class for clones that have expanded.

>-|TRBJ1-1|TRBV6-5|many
CASLAPGAEAFF
TGTGCCAGCCTGGCCCCCGGGGCTGAAGCTTTCTTT
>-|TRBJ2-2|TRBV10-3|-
CASSQRGFHGELFF
TGTGCCAGCAGCCAGAGAGGGTTCCACGGGGAGCTGTTTTTT
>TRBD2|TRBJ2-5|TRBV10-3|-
CASKAGGQETQYF
TGTGCCAGCAAGGCGGGAGGGCAAGAGACCCAGTACTTC
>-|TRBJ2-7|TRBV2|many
CASSAPGAYEQYF
TGTGCCAGCAGTGCCCCAGGGGCCTACGAGCAGTACTTC
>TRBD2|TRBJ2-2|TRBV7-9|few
CASTVQRGAVTGELFF
TGTGCCAGCACCGTGCAGCGGGGGGCGGTCACCGGGGAGCTGTTTTTT
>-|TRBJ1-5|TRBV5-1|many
CASSLEGRADQPQHF
TGCGCCAGCAGCTTGGAGGGCAGGGCTGATCAGCCCCAGCATTTT
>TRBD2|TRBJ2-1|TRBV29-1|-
CSANHGLAGVDEQFF
TGCAGCGCTAATCACGGACTAGCGGGAGTCGATGAGCAGTTCTTC
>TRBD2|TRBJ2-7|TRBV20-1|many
CSVLAGVDDEQYF
TGCAGTGTACTGGCGGGAGTAGACGACGAGCAGTACTTC
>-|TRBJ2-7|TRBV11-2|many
CASSLVAGSSYEQYF
TGTGCCAGCAGCTTAGTGGCGGGCAGCTCCTACGAGCAGTACTTC
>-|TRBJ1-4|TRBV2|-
CASSGRDEKLFF
TGTGCCAGCAGTGGGAGGGATGAAAAACTGTTTTTT
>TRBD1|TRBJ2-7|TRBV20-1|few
CSATGGPYEQYF
TGCAGTGCTACAGGGGGCCCCTACGAGCAGTACTTC
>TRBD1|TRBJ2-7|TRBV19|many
CASSADRGSYEQYF
TGTGCCAGTAGTGCGGACAGGGGCTCCTACGAGCAGTACTTC
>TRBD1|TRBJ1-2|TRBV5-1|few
CASSLAGGQFDYGYTF
TGCGCCAGCAGCTTGGCGGGGGGACAGTTTGACTATGGCTACACCTTC
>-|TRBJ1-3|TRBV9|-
CASSALSLNRPSGNTIYF
TGTGCCAGCAGCGCCCTCTCCTTAAATAGGCCCTCTGGAAACACCATATATTTT
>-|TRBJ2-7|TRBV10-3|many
CAISPSRQVRNYEQYF
TGTGCCATCAGTCCTTCCAGACAGGTGCGGAACTACGAGCAGTACTTC
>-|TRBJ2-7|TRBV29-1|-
CSLDLVSYEQYF
TGCAGCTTGGACCTAGTCTCCTACGAGCAGTACTTC
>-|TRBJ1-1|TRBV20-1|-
CSARTPGTSNTEAFF
TGCAGTGCTAGAACCCCGGGAACAAGCAACACTGAAGCTTTCTTT
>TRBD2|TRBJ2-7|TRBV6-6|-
CASNKGRSGGADGYEQYF
TGTGCCAGCAATAAGGGGAGGAGCGGGGGGGCCGACGGATACGAGCAGTACTTC
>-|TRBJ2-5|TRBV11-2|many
CASSLVRGEETQYF
TGTGCCAGCAGCCTGGTGCGAGGGGAGGAGACCCAGTACTTC
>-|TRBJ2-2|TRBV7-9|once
CASSQDPGRTGELFF
TGTGCCAGCAGCCAAGACCCAGGCCGGACCGGGGAGCTGTTTTTT
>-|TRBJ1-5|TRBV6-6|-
CASSYSPLQPQHF
TGTGCCAGCAGTTACTCGCCGCTGCAGCCCCAGCATTTT
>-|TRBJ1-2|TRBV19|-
CASSPPSGSYGYTF
TGTGCCAGCTCACCACCATCCGGATCCTATGGCTACACCTTC
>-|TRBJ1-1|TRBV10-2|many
CASSEDRLGDTEAFF
TGCGCCAGCAGTGAAGACAGACTAGGGGACACTGAAGCTTTCTTT
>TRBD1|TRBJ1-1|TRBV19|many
CASSIGGTGGTEAFF
TGTGCCAGTAGTATTGGGGGGACAGGGGGCACTGAAGCTTTCTTT
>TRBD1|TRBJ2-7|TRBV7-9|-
CASSSGTVKSYEQYF
TGTGCCAGCAGCTCCGGGACAGTCAAATCCTACGAGCAGTACTTC
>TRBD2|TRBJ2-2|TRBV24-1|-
CATSDLRGKASGSSGELFF
TGTGCCACCAGTGACCTTCGAGGGAAGGCTAGCGGGAGTTCCGGGGAGCTGTTTTTT
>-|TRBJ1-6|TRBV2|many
CASSEVRTISPLHF
TGTGCCAGCAGTGAAGTCCGGACCATATCACCCCTCCACTTT
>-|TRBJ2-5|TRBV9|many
CASSVDVQETQYF
TGTGCCAGCAGCGTGGACGTACAAGAGACCCAGTACTTC
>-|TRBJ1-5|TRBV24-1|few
CASSYPPGQRSNQPQHF
TGTGCCAGCAGTTACCCACCGGGACAACGAAGCAATCAGCCCCAGCATTTT
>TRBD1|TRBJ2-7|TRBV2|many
CASSRDRGAYEQYF
TGTGCCAGCTCGAGGGACAGGGGGGCCTACGAGCAGTACTTC
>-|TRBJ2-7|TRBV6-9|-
CASSPRMSSYEQYF
TGTGCCAGCAGTCCTCGCATGAGCTCCTACGAGCAGTACTTC
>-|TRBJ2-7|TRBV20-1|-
CSARDLGGYGQYF
TGCAGTGCTAGAGACCTGGGGGGATATGGGCAGTACTTC
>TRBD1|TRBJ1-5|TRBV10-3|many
CAISESGTGINQPQHF
TGTGCCATCAGTGAGTCAGGGACAGGGATCAATCAGCCCCAGCATTTT
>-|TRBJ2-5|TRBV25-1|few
CASSYSAGRRETQYF
TGTGCCAGCAGTTACTCGGCAGGTCGGAGGGAGACCCAGTACTTC
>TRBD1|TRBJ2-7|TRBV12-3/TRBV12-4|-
CASSLGRQGFYEQYF
TGTGCCAGCAGTTTAGGGAGACAGGGGTTCTACGAGCAGTACTTC
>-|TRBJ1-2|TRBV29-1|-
CSAYGASTF
TGCAGCGCCTACGGGGCAAGTACCTTC
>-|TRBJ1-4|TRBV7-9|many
CASSPGATNEKLFF
TGTGCCAGCAGCCCAGGTGCAACTAATGAAAAACTGTTTTTT
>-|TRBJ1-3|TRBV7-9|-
CASSPQNTIYF
TGTGCCAGCAGCCCTCAAAACACCATATATTTT
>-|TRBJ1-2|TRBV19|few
CASSIDSRRNYGYTF
TGTGCCAGTAGTATAGATAGCAGACGGAACTATGGCTACACCTTC
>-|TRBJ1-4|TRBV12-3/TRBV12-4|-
CASSSQIHNEKLFF
TGTGCCAGCAGTTCACAAATACATAATGAAAAACTGTTTTTT
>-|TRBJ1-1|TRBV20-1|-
CSARAGTVNTEAFF
TGCAGTGCTAGAGCCGGGACGGTGAACACTGAAGCTTTCTTT
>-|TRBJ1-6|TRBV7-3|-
CASSSGLRSSYNSPLHF
TGTGCCAGCAGTTCCGGACTGCGGAGCTCCTATAATTCACCCCTCCACTTT
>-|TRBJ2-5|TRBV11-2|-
CASSAPGPGQETQYF
TGTGCCAGCAGCGCCCCCGGCCCAGGGCAAGAGACCCAGTACTTC
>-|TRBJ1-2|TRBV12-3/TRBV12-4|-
CASSSSQGGYGYTF
TGTGCCAGCAGTTCCAGCCAGGGCGGATATGGCTACACCTTC
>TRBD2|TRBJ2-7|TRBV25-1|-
CASSYRRPTSGTSYEQYF
TGTGCCAGCAGTTACCGACGCCCAACTAGCGGGACCTCCTACGAGCAGTACTTC
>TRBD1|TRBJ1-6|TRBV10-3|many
CAISRNRQGEGSPLHF
TGTGCCATCAGTCGCAACCGACAGGGGGAGGGATCACCCCTCCACTTT
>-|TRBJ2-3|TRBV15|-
CATRVGRGADTQYF
TGTGCCACACGGGTTGGGAGGGGGGCCGATACGCAGTATTTT
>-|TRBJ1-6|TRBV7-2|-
CASSLIGHGLGSPLHF
TGTGCCAGCAGCTTGATCGGACACGGATTAGGTTCACCCCTCCACTTT
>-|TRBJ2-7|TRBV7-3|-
CASSFRWEQYF
TGTGCCAGCAGTTTTCGGTGGGAGCAGTACTTC
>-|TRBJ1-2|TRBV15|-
CATSSLLRRDYGYTF
TGTGCCACCAGCAGCTTGTTACGGCGGGACTATGGCTACACCTTC
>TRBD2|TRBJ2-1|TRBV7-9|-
CASSWGGGSRQFF
TGTGCCAGCAGCTGGGGGGGGGGGAGTAGGCAGTTCTTC
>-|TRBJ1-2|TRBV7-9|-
CASRGSVYGYTF
TGTGCCAGCAGGGGGAGTGTCTATGGCTACACCTTC
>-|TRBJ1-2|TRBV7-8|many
CASSSYLGGYTF
TGTGCCAGCAGCTCCTACCTTGGTGGCTACACCTTC
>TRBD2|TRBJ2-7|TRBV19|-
CASSRTSGIHEQYF
TGTGCCAGTAGCCGGACTAGCGGGATCCACGAGCAGTACTTC
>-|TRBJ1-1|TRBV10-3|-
CASRIEGVGTEAFF
TGTGCCAGCAGGATTGAAGGGGTGGGCACTGAAGCTTTCTTT